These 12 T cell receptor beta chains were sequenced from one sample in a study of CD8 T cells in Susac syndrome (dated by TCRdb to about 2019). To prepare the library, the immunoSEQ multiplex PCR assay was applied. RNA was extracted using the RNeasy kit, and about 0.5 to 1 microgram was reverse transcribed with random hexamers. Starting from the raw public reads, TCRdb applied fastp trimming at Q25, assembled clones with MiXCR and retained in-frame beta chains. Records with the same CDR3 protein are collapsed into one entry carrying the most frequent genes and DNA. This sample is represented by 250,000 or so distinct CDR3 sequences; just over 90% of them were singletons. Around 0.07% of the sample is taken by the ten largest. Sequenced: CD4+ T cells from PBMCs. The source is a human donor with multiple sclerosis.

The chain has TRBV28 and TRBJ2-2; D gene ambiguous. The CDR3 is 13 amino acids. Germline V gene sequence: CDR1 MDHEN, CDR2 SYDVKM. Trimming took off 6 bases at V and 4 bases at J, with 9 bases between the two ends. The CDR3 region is CASSPDTTGELFF. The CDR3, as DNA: TGTGCCAGCAGCCCAGATACCACCGGGGAGCTGTTTTTT.

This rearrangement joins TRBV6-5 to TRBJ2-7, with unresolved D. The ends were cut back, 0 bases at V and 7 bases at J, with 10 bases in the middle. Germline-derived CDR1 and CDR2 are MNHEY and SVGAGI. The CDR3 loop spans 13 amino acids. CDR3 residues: CASSYSTGLEQYF. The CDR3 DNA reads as TGTGCCAGCAGTTACTCGACCGGTTTGGAGCAGTACTTC.

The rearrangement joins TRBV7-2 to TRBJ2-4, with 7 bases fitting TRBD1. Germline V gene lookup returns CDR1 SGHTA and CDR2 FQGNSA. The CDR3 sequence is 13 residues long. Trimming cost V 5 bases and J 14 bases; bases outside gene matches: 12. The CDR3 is CASSRRTGQGEYF. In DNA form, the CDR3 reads TGTGCCAGCAGCCGCCGGACAGGCCAGGGGGAGTACTTC.

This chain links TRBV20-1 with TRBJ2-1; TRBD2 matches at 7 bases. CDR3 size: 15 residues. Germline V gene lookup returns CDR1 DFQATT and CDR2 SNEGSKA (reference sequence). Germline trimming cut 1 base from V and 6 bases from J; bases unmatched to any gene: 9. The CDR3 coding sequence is TGCAGTGCTAGAGTGGGGTGGGGAGGGAGCAATGAGCAGTTCTTC. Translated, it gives CSARVGWGGSNEQFF.

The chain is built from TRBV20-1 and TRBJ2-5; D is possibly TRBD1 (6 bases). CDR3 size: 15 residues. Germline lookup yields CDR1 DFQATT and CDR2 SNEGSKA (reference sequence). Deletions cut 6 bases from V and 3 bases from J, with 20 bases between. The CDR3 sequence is CSAGTHRTLKETQYF. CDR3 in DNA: TGCAGTGCGGGGACACACCGAACCCTAAAAGAGACCCAGTACTTC.

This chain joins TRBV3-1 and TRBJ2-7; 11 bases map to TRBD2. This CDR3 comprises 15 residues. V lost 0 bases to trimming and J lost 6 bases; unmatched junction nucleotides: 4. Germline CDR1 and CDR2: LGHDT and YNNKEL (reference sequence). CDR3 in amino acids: CASSQDLAGGREQYF. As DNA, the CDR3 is TGTGCCAGCAGCCAAGATTTAGCGGGGGGGCGCGAGCAGTACTTC.

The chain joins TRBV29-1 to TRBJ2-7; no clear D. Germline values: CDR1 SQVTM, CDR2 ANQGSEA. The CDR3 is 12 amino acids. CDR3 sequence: CSSGQVRYEQYV. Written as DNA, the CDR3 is TGCAGTTCTGGGCAGGTCCGCTACGAGCAGTACGTC.

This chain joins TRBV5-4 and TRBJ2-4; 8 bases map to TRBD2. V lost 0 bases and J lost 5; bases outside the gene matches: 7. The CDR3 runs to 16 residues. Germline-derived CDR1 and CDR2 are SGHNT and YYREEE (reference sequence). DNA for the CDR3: TGTGCCAGCAGCTTGGCCGGGGGTAGCGGGGAAAACATTCAGTACTTC. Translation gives CASSLAGGSGENIQYF.

The CDR3 DNA is TGTGCCAGTAGTATAGGGGCCCGCCTTGGGGAGACCCAGTACTTC. Its translation is CASSIGARLGETQYF. The chain recombines TRBV19 with TRBJ2-5; no firm D call. The CDR3 length is 15 residues. Trimming shortened V by 1 base and J by 5 bases, and 14 bases separated the two germline ends. Germline V gene sequence: CDR1 LNHDA, CDR2 SQIVND (reference sequence). The full variable domain, its missing parts supplied by reference TRBV19 and TRBJ2-5, is DGGITQSPKYLFRKEGQNVTLSCEQNLNHDAMYWYRQDPGQGLRLIYYSQIVNDFQKGDIAEGYSVSREKKESFPLTVTSAQKNPTAFYLCASSIGARLGETQYFGPGTRLLVL.

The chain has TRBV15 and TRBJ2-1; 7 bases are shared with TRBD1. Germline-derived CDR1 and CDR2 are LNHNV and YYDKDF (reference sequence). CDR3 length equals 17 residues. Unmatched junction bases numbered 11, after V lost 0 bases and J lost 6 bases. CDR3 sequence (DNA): TGTGCCACCAGCAGAGATCATATACAGGGGTGGGTCAATGAGCAGTTCTTC. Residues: CATSRDHIQGWVNEQFF.

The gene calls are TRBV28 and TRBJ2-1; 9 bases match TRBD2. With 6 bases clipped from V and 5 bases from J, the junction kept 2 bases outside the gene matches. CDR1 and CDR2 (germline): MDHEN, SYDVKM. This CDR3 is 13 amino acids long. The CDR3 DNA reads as TGTGCCAGCAGGGGGACTAGCCACAATGAGCAGTTCTTC. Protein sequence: CASRGTSHNEQFF.

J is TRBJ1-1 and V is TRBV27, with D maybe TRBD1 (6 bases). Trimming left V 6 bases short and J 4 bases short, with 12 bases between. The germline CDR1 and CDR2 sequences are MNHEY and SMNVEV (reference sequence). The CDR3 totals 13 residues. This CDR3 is CASRGAGGTEAFF. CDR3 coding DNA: TGTGCCAGCAGGGGGGCCGGTGGCACTGAAGCTTTCTTT.